The text below deals with one TCR beta chain. The data originate from a study of shared clonotypes between healthy human individuals. Whole-study context: Three CD4 naive, three CD4 memory, two CD8 naive and one CD8 memory plate were used per donor.

CD45RO+ cells and CCR7-negative CD45RA+ TemRA cells were combined as CD8 memory. Some clones are missing from TCRdb's copy, which holds only in-frame ones; the method was immunoSEQ multiplex PCR. The sample has about 380,000 clones, 96% seen once. Germline CDR1 and CDR2: SGHAT and FQNNGV. There are 13 residues in the CDR3. The V gene lost 1 base and the J gene lost 9 bases, with 10 bases spanning the gap. This TCR came from a man aged 25 to 45 in good health. Sample: memory CD8+ T cells sorted from blood. Regarding subset: CD45RO+ cells pooled with CCR7-negative TemRA cells. This sequence joins TRBV11-2 and TRBJ1-5, with D unresolved. As DNA, the CDR3 is TGTGCCAGCAGCTTAGGAACGTTGTGGCCCCAGCATTTT. The encoded protein is CASSLGTLWPQHF.